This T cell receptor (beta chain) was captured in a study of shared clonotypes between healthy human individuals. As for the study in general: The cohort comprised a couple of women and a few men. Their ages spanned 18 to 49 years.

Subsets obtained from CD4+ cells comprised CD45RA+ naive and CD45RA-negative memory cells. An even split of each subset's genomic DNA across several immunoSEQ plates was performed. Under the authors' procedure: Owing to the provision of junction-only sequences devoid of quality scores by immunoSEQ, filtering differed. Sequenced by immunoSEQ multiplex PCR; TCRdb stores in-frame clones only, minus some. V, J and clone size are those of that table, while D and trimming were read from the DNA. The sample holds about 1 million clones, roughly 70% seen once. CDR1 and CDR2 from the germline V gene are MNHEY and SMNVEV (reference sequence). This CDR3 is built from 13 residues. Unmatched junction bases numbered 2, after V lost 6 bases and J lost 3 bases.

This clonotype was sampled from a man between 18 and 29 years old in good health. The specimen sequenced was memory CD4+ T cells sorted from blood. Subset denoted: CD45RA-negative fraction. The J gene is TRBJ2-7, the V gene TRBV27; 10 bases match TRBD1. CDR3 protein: CASRRTGGYEQYF. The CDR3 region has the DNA TGTGCCAGCAGAAGGACAGGGGGCTACGAGCAGTACTTC.